Listed here are 21 T cell receptor beta chains from one sample, sequenced in a study of blood T cells in healthy people across ages. Primed by a sample-barcoded 5' primer and a J-beta primer mix, a second PCR proceeded for about 7 to 11 cycles. TCRdb processed the 5' RACE reads anew with MiXCR; each CDR3 protein has one entry. Found here are 550,000 to 700,000 distinct CDR3 sequences, 27% of them singletons; the top ten hold about a fifth. The sample comprised blood. The origin of the receptors is a woman aged 70 to 79 in good health.

This clonotype was seen repeatedly, ten times or more. The V and J genes are TRBV7-2 and TRBJ1-6, with 7 bases matching TRBD1. CDR1 is SGHTA and CDR2 is FQGNSA in the germline V gene. This CDR3 region has 15 residues. With V trimmed by 4 bases and J by 8 bases, 8 bases remained unmatched. The CDR3 sequence is CASSSMGQLDSPLHF. The CDR3 region has the DNA TGTGCCAGCAGCTCCATGGGACAGCTCGATTCACCCCTCCACTTT.

The chain joins TRBV7-9 to TRBJ2-3; tentative D call: TRBD2 (6 bases). Trimming cost V 2 bases and J 0 bases, with 12 bases left between them. Germline assignment: CDR1 SEHNR and CDR2 FQNEAQ (reference sequence). This CDR3 comprises 16 residues. The DNA of the CDR3 is TGTGCCAGCAGCTTACGTCCGGGGGTTAGCACAGATACGCAGTATTTT. It codes for CASSLRPGVSTDTQYF.

The chain employs TRBV7-2 and TRBJ1-1, with TRBD1 as a possible D gene (6 bases). CDR1 SGHTA and CDR2 FQGNSA come from the germline V gene. This CDR3 comprises 15 residues. Trimming shortened V by 7 bases and J by 3 bases, and 18 bases separated the two germline ends. CDR3 nucleotides: TGTGCCAGCATACTGCGGACAGCCACTCACACTGAAGCTTTCTTT. Residues: CASILRTATHTEAFF.

The chain recombines TRBV20-1 with TRBJ1-2, with no clear D. V was shortened by 0 bases and J by 3 bases, with 14 bases between the two germline ends. The CDR3 loop spans 15 amino acids. The germline V gene has CDR1 DFQATT and CDR2 SNEGSKA (reference sequence). This CDR3 is CSARDLGRVDYGYTF. The CDR3 bases are TGCAGTGCTAGAGATCTGGGAAGGGTAGACTATGGCTACACCTTC.

The table lists this clonotype with a count of one. V usage is TRBV5-1 and J usage is TRBJ1-4, with TRBD1 matching over 8 bases. The CDR3 sequence is 15 residues long. Germline trimming cut 5 bases from V and 8 bases from J; bases unmatched to any gene: 11. Germline V lookup: CDR1 SGHRS, CDR2 YFSETQ. The CDR3 sequence is CASSWGGTGGEKLFF. The CDR3 bases are TGCGCCAGCAGTTGGGGCGGGACAGGAGGAGAAAAACTGTTTTTT.

This chain links TRBV4-3 with TRBJ2-7; 7 bases map to TRBD2. The trim removed 2 bases at V and 5 bases at J, leaving 9 bases unmatched. There are 15 residues in the CDR3. Germline V CDR1 and CDR2: LGHNA, YSLEER. The CDR3 bases are TGCGCCAGCAGCCAACGGGGGGACGGAGGTGACGAGCAGTACTTC. It encodes CASSQRGDGGDEQYF.

This chain uses TRBV7-9 with TRBJ1-5; TRBD1 is a possible D gene (6 bases). Trimming took 1 base from V and 6 from J, leaving 19 bases between them. The CDR3 is 17 amino acids. CDR1 and CDR2 (germline): SEHNR, FQNEAQ (reference sequence). The CDR3 here is CASSLGVGGEDSQPQHF. The CDR3 nucleotides read TGTGCCAGCAGCTTAGGAGTCGGGGGAGAGGACAGTCAGCCCCAGCATTTT.

This sequence joins TRBV11-2 and TRBJ2-1; D gene unclear. Per the germline V gene, CDR1 is SGHAT and CDR2 is FQNNGV. V gave up 6 bases and J gave up 8 bases, with 17 bases separating them. The CDR3 covers 14 residues. CDR3 nucleotides: TGTGCCAGCAGTTTTCATGCCCGTCCCCATGAGCAGTTCTTC. Translating gives CASSFHARPHEQFF.

The J gene is TRBJ1-1, the V gene TRBV7-3; D may be TRBD1 (5 bases). The CDR3 is 15 amino acids. V lost 2 bases to trimming and J lost 0 bases, with 10 bases between them. CDR1 SGHTA and CDR2 FQGTGA come from the germline V gene. The CDR3 DNA reads as TGTGCCAGCAGCTTATTCGGCAGGGTGAACACTGAAGCTTTCTTT. This codes for CASSLFGRVNTEAFF.

This clonotype was counted at least ten times. The rearrangement links TRBV12-3 or TRBV12-4 to TRBJ2-1; TRBD2 might be the D (6 bases). V was shortened by 6 bases and J by 10 bases, with 10 bases between the two germline ends. CDR3 length: 11 amino acids. The CDR3 loop is CASRLAGEQFF. CDR3 in DNA: TGTGCCAGCAGACTCGCGGGGGAGCAGTTCTTC.

The rearrangement uses TRBV20-1 and TRBJ2-3; TRBD2 aligns across 8 bases. This CDR3 has 14 residues. Germline CDR1 and CDR2: DFQATT and SNEGSKA (reference sequence). The trim removed 3 bases at V and 4 bases at J, leaving 6 bases unmatched. The CDR3 loop reads CSASHREGPDTQYF. The CDR3 DNA sequence: TGCAGTGCTAGCCACCGGGAGGGGCCAGATACGCAGTATTTT.

The chain uses TRBV29-1 and TRBJ2-3; D tentatively fits TRBD1 or TRBD2 (5 bases each). The CDR3 runs to 13 residues. The V end was cut by 6 bases, the J end by 0 bases, with 10 bases between. Germline CDR1 is SQVTM and CDR2 is ANQGSEA. The CDR3 here is CSVTGASTDTQYF. CDR3 nucleotide sequence: TGCAGCGTGACCGGGGCAAGCACAGATACGCAGTATTTT.

The rearrangement links TRBV9 to TRBJ2-2, with D perhaps being TRBD1 or TRBD2 (5 bases each). Looked up from germline, CDR1 is SGDLS and CDR2 is YYNGEE. The ends were cut back, 1 base at V and 10 bases at J, with 14 bases in the middle. The CDR3 runs to 14 residues. The CDR3 nucleotides read TGTGCCAGCAGCGTAAGGGACGGAGCCGAGGAGCTGTTTTTT. The encoded protein is CASSVRDGAEELFF.

This clonotype was counted a few times. The chain couples TRBV2 to TRBJ2-1; TRBD2 matches at 13 bases. The CDR3 totals 15 residues. Germline loops: CDR1 SNHLY, CDR2 FYNNEI. The ends lost 4 bases at V and 7 bases at J; junction bases unmatched: 4. CDR3 region: CASSVTSGGKNEQFF. The CDR3 DNA reads TGTGCCAGCAGTGTGACTAGCGGGGGGAAGAATGAGCAGTTCTTC.

The chain couples TRBV29-1 to TRBJ2-5; D gene ambiguous. Trimming removed 0 bases from V and 5 bases from J, with 10 bases in between. Looked up from germline, CDR1 is SQVTM and CDR2 is ANQGSEA. The CDR3 totals 13 residues. CDR3 residues: CSVEEQLRETQYF. In nucleotides, the CDR3 is TGCAGCGTTGAAGAACAACTACGGGAGACCCAGTACTTC.

This clonotype has only one observation. The chain carries TRBV29-1 and TRBJ2-1; D possibly corresponds to TRBD1 (7 bases). The V end was cut by 3 bases, the J end by 7 bases, with 13 bases between. Germline V gene sequence: CDR1 SQVTM, CDR2 ANQGSEA. CDR3 length: 13 residues. The CDR3 here is CSVDGRGVNEQFF. The CDR3 coding sequence is TGCAGCGTTGATGGCAGGGGGGTAAATGAGCAGTTCTTC.

This rearrangement joins TRBV11-2 to TRBJ2-5; D gene ambiguous. Deletions cut 5 bases from V and 5 bases from J, with 15 bases between. Looked up from germline, CDR1 is SGHAT and CDR2 is FQNNGV. There are 14 residues in the CDR3. The CDR3 nucleotides are TGTGCCAGCAGCAGAAACTCCCCGGAGGAGACCCAGTACTTC. This translates into CASSRNSPEETQYF.

The chain couples TRBV27 to TRBJ1-4; D is uncertain. The germline V and J ends were trimmed by 0 bases and 7 bases, with 15 bases remaining between them. Germline values: CDR1 MNHEY, CDR2 SMNVEV (reference sequence). The CDR3 contains 16 residues. The CDR3 loop is CASSLSIGRIFEKLFF. CDR3 sequence (DNA): TGTGCCAGCAGTTTATCGATAGGAAGGATTTTTGAAAAACTGTTTTTT.

The CDR3 region is CASSRGQGAEAFF. The CDR3 bases are TGCGCCAGCAGCCGGGGACAAGGGGCTGAAGCTTTCTTT. The chain employs TRBV5-1 and TRBJ1-1; D perhaps matches TRBD1 (6 bases). Germline V gene sequence: CDR1 SGHRS, CDR2 YFSETQ. The CDR3 is 13 residues long. The V end lost 4 bases, the J end lost 6 bases, and 13 bases lay between the germline ends.

This clonotype has a handful of counts. The chain employs TRBV7-7 and TRBJ2-5; TRBD2 might be the D (6 bases). The last part of the DNA fits TRBJ2-1 better; the J call may be wrong. The CDR3 totals 15 residues. CDR1 and CDR2 (germline): SSHAT, FNYEAQ (reference sequence). CDR3 coding DNA: TGTGCCAGCAGCTCGCGACTAGGGACTGCGAATGAGCAGTTCTTC. The encoded protein is CASSSRLGTANEQFF.

A few counts support this clonotype. The chain uses TRBV25-1 and TRBJ2-7; 7 bases are a match to TRBD2. This CDR3 comprises 16 residues. From germline, CDR1 is MGHDK and CDR2 SYGVNS. Trimming cost V 3 bases and J 1 base; bases outside gene matches: 9. CDR3 region: CASSEFRGAGSYEQYF. The CDR3 coding sequence is TGTGCCAGCAGTGAGTTCCGGGGAGCGGGGTCCTACGAGCAGTACTTC.